Below, 27 T cell receptor beta chains from the same sample are listed, as sequenced in a study of spatial heterogeneity in lung cancer (dated by TCRdb to the late 2010s). General conclusions and limits of the study: The number of expanded intratumoral alpha and beta TCRs correlated with the tumor nonsynonymous mutation count.

The time point label, as the study defines it: sample taken at primary tumor resection. The library was produced with 5' RACE. Sequencing used a NextSeq 500. TCRdb reanalyzed the raw reads on its own, using fastp at Q25 for trimming and MiXCR for clone calling, and kept in-frame beta chains. Every entry covers one CDR3 protein and lists the most common genes and DNA from its rows. The sample includes about 11,000 distinct CDR3 sequences, with 4.5% to 6.5% observed a single time. In total, the top ten clones hold under 15% of the sample. No antigen has been identified for these receptors. The specimen was lung tumor tissue, collected at surgery. These TCRs come from a male donor with early-stage non-small cell lung cancer.

This clonotype was seen ten or more times. Found in a library prepared for alpha chains, this beta chain is an off-target read, and its abundance has little meaning. This rearrangement joins TRBV20-1 to TRBJ1-2; D gene ambiguous. CDR1 is DFQATT, CDR2 SNEGSKA, per germline (reference sequence). V was pared by 0 bases and J by 7 bases, with 21 bases between. The CDR3 is made up of 16 amino acids. The chain's CDR3 is CSAREPNSGPSLGYTF. The CDR3 bases are TGCAGTGCTAGAGAACCGAACTCCGGGCCCTCGCTTGGCTACACCTTC.

This clonotype has a handful of counts. The library was prepared for alpha chains; this beta chain is a stray read, so its frequency means little. V usage is TRBV7-2 and J usage is TRBJ2-5; D assignment may be TRBD1 or TRBD2 (5 bases each). There are 12 residues in the CDR3. CDR1 SGHTA and CDR2 FQGNSA come from the germline V gene. With 5 bases removed from V and 8 bases from J, the gap between germline ends came to 12 bases. The CDR3 region is CASSRDEATQYF. The CDR3 nucleotides are TGTGCCAGCAGCCGGGACGAGGCAACCCAGTACTTC.

This clonotype was seen ten or more times. The library was built for alpha chains, so this beta chain is an off-target read and its size means little. This chain links TRBV7-9 with TRBJ1-1; 7 bases match TRBD1. With V trimmed by 1 base and J by 0 bases, 2 bases remained unmatched. The CDR3 is 15 residues long. Germline loops: CDR1 SEHNR, CDR2 FQNEAQ (reference sequence). The chain's CDR3 is CASSLDGQVNTEAFF. As DNA, the CDR3 is TGTGCCAGCAGCTTAGATGGACAGGTGAACACTGAAGCTTTCTTT.

In this sample, this clonotype is large. Since the library was made to target alpha chains, this beta chain is a stray read and its abundance is not meaningful. The chain links TRBV5-6 to TRBJ1-4; D is undetermined. The V end lost 4 bases, the J end lost 5 bases, and 12 bases lay between the germline ends. The CDR3 spans 14 residues. Germline values: CDR1 SGHDT, CDR2 YYEEEE. CDR3 DNA sequence: TGTGCCAGCAGCGGGAGGTGGAGAAATGAAAAACTGTTTTTT. It is translated as CASSGRWRNEKLFF.

This clonotype has a count of ten or more. This beta chain is a stray read from a library made for alpha chains; its abundance is not meaningful. The chain recombines TRBV20-1 with TRBJ2-1; D not certain. The CDR3 loop spans 16 amino acids. Trimming took 0 bases from V and 8 from J, leaving 20 bases between them. CDR1 and CDR2 from the germline V gene are DFQATT and SNEGSKA (reference sequence). DNA of the CDR3: TGCAGTGCTAGAGATTGGAAGGGCCTATATCGCGATGAGCAGTTCTTC. Translation: CSARDWKGLYRDEQFF.

This clonotype was recorded many times. This beta chain represents an off-target read in a library built for alpha chains; its size is of limited meaning. The chain combines TRBV27 with TRBJ1-1, with a tentative D call TRBD1 (5 bases). The V end was cut by 5 bases, the J end by 3 bases, with 19 bases between. CDR3 length equals 16 residues. Per germline, CDR1 MNHEY and CDR2 SMNVEV (reference sequence). CDR3 sequence (DNA): TGTGCCAGCAGTCTCCAAGGGGTGAGGGCGGACACTGAAGCTTTCTTT. It specifies CASSLQGVRADTEAFF.

Many counts were recorded for this clonotype. This beta chain is off target for a library built for alpha chains, so its abundance means little. This sequence joins TRBV28 and TRBJ1-1, with D possibly matching TRBD1 (6 bases). The germline CDR1 and CDR2 sequences are MDHEN and SYDVKM. The CDR3 is 14 residues long. Trimming took 8 bases from V and 1 from J, leaving 14 bases between them. CDR3 sequence reads: CASAGGGENTEAFF. The CDR3 DNA is TGTGCCAGCGCGGGAGGGGGGGAGAACACTGAAGCTTTCTTT.

The sample holds many counts of this clonotype. Being off target in a library aimed at alpha chains, this beta chain has a size of little meaning. DNA for the CDR3: TGTGCCAGCAGTACCAAGACAGGCTTTACCGATTCACCCCTCCACTTT. Residues: CASSTKTGFTDSPLHF. The rearrangement joins TRBV6-5 to TRBJ1-6; D possibly corresponds to TRBD1 (6 bases). The ends were cut back, 5 bases at V and 8 bases at J, with 19 bases in the middle. This CDR3 contains 16 residues. Germline V CDR1 and CDR2: MNHEY, SVGAGI.

This clonotype is judged large (0.1 to 1%). This beta chain is an off-target read within a library intended for alpha chains, so its frequency means little. The chain is built from TRBV19 and TRBJ1-5; TRBD1 is a possible D gene (6 bases). The CDR3 is 18 amino acids. The germline gives CDR1 LNHDA, CDR2 SQIVND (reference sequence). V lost 4 bases and J 3 bases, leaving 22 bases between the germline ends. CDR3 coding DNA: TGTGCCAGTAGTACCCCCTTAGCTACTACAGGGTACAATCAGCCCCAGCATTTT. It translates to CASSTPLATTGYNQPQHF.

This clonotype was recorded many times. This beta chain appears as a stray read in a library generated for alpha chains; its size is not informative. This chain connects TRBV2 to TRBJ1-1, with 7 nucleotides matching TRBD1. After removal of 5 bases from V and 5 bases from J, the junction contained 2 bases not matched to a gene. CDR1 is SNHLY and CDR2 is FYNNEI in the germline V gene. This CDR3 is 12 amino acids long. CDR3 sequence (DNA): TGTGCCAGCAGTACAGGGGAGACTGAAGCTTTCTTT. Its protein is CASSTGETEAFF.

This clonotype has ten or more counts. The size of this beta chain means little, since it is a stray read in a library made for alpha chains. The J gene is TRBJ2-1, the V gene TRBV14; 8 bases fit TRBD2. CDR3 size: 15 residues. Trimming cost V 7 bases and J 2 bases; bases outside gene matches: 7. Per germline, CDR1 SGHDN and CDR2 FVKESK. CDR3 sequence: CASMASGSPYNEQFF. In DNA, the CDR3 is TGTGCCAGCATGGCCAGCGGGAGTCCCTACAATGAGCAGTTCTTC.

This clonotype was recorded at least ten times. This beta chain is off target for a library built for alpha chains, so its abundance means little. V is TRBV4-1 and J is TRBJ2-1; 12 nucleotides align to TRBD2. CDR1 MGHRA and CDR2 YSYEKL come from the germline V gene. The CDR3 runs 19 residues. Unmatched junction bases numbered 6, after V lost 0 bases and J lost 0 bases. CDR3 bases: TGCGCCAGCAGCCAAGAGGCTAGCGGGAGGGCCATCTCCTACAATGAGCAGTTCTTC. Protein sequence: CASSQEASGRAISYNEQFF.

Concerning this clonotype: Since it is a stray read in a library aimed at alpha chains, this beta chain has a size that is not meaningful. This chain links TRBV14 with TRBJ2-4; 8 positions match TRBD1. V lost 4 bases and J lost 0; bases outside the gene matches: 20. The CDR3 extends over 21 amino acids. Germline CDR1 SGHDN, CDR2 FVKESK. CDR3 region: CASSLPAATGEPTVAKNIQYF. In nucleotides, the CDR3 is TGTGCCAGCAGCCTCCCCGCAGCGACAGGGGAACCCACCGTAGCCAAAAACATTCAGTACTTC.

Relative to its sample, this clonotype is large. The library was designed around alpha chains, so this beta chain is a stray read whose abundance carries little weight. The chain joins TRBV10-3 to TRBJ1-2; D is uncertain. Trimming took 4 bases from V and 3 from J, leaving 6 bases between them. The CDR3 is made up of 12 amino acids. Per the germline V gene, CDR1 is ENHRY and CDR2 is SYGVKD. DNA for the CDR3: TGTGCCATCAGTGGCCGGGACTATGGCTACACCTTC. Translating gives CAISGRDYGYTF.

This clonotype was counted at least ten times. Since it is a stray read in a library aimed at alpha chains, this beta chain has a size that is not meaningful. The chain joins TRBV5-1 to TRBJ1-6, with TRBD1 as a possible D gene (6 bases). This CDR3 has 16 residues. V was trimmed by 0 bases and J by 7 bases, leaving 14 bases between them. Germline values: CDR1 SGHRS, CDR2 YFSETQ. The CDR3 DNA follows: TGCGCCAGCAGCTTGGGACCCCAGGGGATCAATTCACCCCTCCACTTT. Its translation is CASSLGPQGINSPLHF.

This clonotype was observed at least ten times. The library was designed around alpha chains, so this beta chain is a stray read whose abundance carries little weight. CDR3 loop: CASRYLPGPYEQYF. The CDR3 DNA is TGTGCCAGCAGATACCTCCCTGGCCCCTACGAGCAGTACTTC. V usage is TRBV2 and J usage is TRBJ2-7, with no clear D. The V gene lost 6 bases and the J gene lost 2 bases, with 14 bases spanning the gap. CDR3 length equals 14 residues. CDR1 and CDR2 from the germline V gene are SNHLY and FYNNEI.

There are many counts of this clonotype. This beta chain is a stray read from a library made for alpha chains; its abundance is not meaningful. CDR3 in DNA: TGTGCCAGTCAGACGGGGTACGGCAATTCACCCCTCCACTTT. Residues: CASQTGYGNSPLHF. The rearrangement links TRBV19 to TRBJ1-6; no firm D call. Per the germline V gene, CDR1 is LNHDA and CDR2 is SQIVND (reference sequence). There are 14 residues in the CDR3. V dropped 8 bases and J dropped 7 bases, with 15 bases sitting between them.

By sample fraction, this clonotype is medium-sized (0.01 to 0.1%). The library was designed around alpha chains, so this beta chain is a stray read whose abundance carries little weight. This chain uses TRBV14 with TRBJ2-2; perhaps TRBD1 as D (5 bases). Trimming removed 8 bases from V and 5 bases from J, with 21 bases in between. This CDR3 region has 16 residues. Looked up from germline, CDR1 is SGHDN and CDR2 is FVKESK. Here the CDR3 reads CASGEDTYGITGELFF. The CDR3 region has the DNA TGTGCCAGCGGCGAGGACACCTACGGAATTACCGGGGAGCTGTTTTTT. Looking up the rest from reference TRBV14 and TRBJ2-2 gives the full variable domain: EAGVTQFPSHSVIEKGQTVTLRCDPISGHDNLYWYRRVMGKEIKFLLHFVKESKQDESGMPNNRFLAERTGGTYSTLKVQPAELEDSGVYFCASGEDTYGITGELFFGEGSRLTVL.

This clonotype was counted ten times or more. Because the library targeted alpha chains, this beta chain is an off-target read whose size means little. V gene TRBV6-2 or TRBV6-3 combines with J gene TRBJ2-7; 7 nucleotides line up with TRBD2. There are 12 residues in the CDR3. With V trimmed by 8 bases and J by 6 bases, 7 bases remained unmatched. The germline V gene encodes CDR1 MNHEY and CDR2 SVGEGT. The CDR3: CASDRGGVEQYF. CDR3 DNA sequence: TGTGCCAGCGACCGGGGAGGGGTCGAGCAGTACTTC.

This clonotype appeared many times. This beta chain is a stray read from a library made for alpha chains; its abundance is not meaningful. As DNA, the CDR3 is TGTGCCAGCAGCCCAACCCAGAGACAGGGGATAAATCAGCCCCAGCATTTT. It encodes CASSPTQRQGINQPQHF. The chain employs TRBV7-2 and TRBJ1-5; 8 bases map to TRBD1. Germline CDR1 SGHTA, CDR2 FQGNSA. CDR3 length: 17 residues. Trimming took 5 bases from V and 4 from J; bases not matched to a gene: 13.

This clonotype has a count of ten or more. This beta chain represents an off-target read in a library built for alpha chains; its size is of limited meaning. The chain couples TRBV28 to TRBJ2-7; D gene ambiguous. CDR3 length equals 11 residues. V was pared by 5 bases and J by 7 bases, with 9 bases between. The germline gives CDR1 MDHEN, CDR2 SYDVKM. The CDR3 nucleotides read TGTGCCAGCAGTCTTACGCGGGAGCAGTACTTC. As protein: CASSLTREQYF.

On this clonotype itself: This beta chain came through as a stray read in a library set up for alpha chains, and its size says little. This rearrangement joins TRBV7-2 to TRBJ2-7; 10 positions agree with TRBD1. Trimming removed 1 base from V and 1 base from J; junction bases left unmatched: 1. The CDR3 spans 15 residues. Germline V gene lookup returns CDR1 SGHTA and CDR2 FQGNSA. The CDR3 loop is CASSLGTGGSYEQYF. The DNA for the CDR3 is TGTGCCAGCAGCTTAGGGACAGGGGGTTCCTACGAGCAGTACTTC.

This clonotype was found a few times. Because this beta chain is a stray read in a library intended to capture alpha chains, its abundance should not be given much weight. The V gene is TRBV4-2, the J gene TRBJ1-3, with unresolved D. CDR3 length: 16 residues. Trimming stripped 0 bases from V and 2 bases from J, with 11 bases between. The germline CDR1 and CDR2 sequences are LGHNA and YNFKEQ. CDR3 residues: CASSQDWAYAGNTIYF. The CDR3, as DNA: TGTGCCAGCAGCCAAGACTGGGCATACGCTGGAAACACCATATATTTT.

This clonotype was picked up many times. Since the library was made to target alpha chains, this beta chain is a stray read and its abundance is not meaningful. The chain employs TRBV13 and TRBJ1-1; the D gene is possibly TRBD1 (5 bases). The V end was cut by 4 bases, the J end by 6 bases, with 18 bases between. Germline V gene data show CDR1 as PRHDT and CDR2 as FYEKMQ (reference sequence). The CDR3 spans 15 residues. The CDR3 is CASSSAGTHGPEAFF. The CDR3 bases are TGTGCCAGCAGCTCCGCCGGGACGCATGGCCCTGAAGCTTTCTTT.

This clonotype is medium-sized (0.01 to 0.1%) within its sample. This beta chain is an unintended read in a library built for alpha chains; its size means little. The chain links TRBV4-2 to TRBJ1-6; tentative D call: TRBD1 (6 bases). Germline V gene sequence: CDR1 LGHNA, CDR2 YNFKEQ. The CDR3 length is 16 residues. Trimming took 3 bases from V and 5 from J, leaving 14 bases between them. The DNA for the CDR3 is TGTGCCAGCAGCCAGAGGATACAGGGAAATAATTCACCCCTCCACTTT. This gives the protein CASSQRIQGNNSPLHF.

In its sample, this clonotype was seen many times. For a library built for alpha chains, this beta chain is a stray read; little rests on its size. The rearrangement links TRBV12-3 or TRBV12-4 to TRBJ2-2; 7 bases agree with TRBD1. This CDR3 has 15 residues. The V and J ends lost 5 bases and 8 bases, in that order; junction bases with no gene match: 11. CDR3 residues: CASSPDRAVAGELFF. The CDR3 nucleotides are TGTGCCAGCAGTCCCGACAGGGCCGTGGCTGGGGAGCTGTTTTTT.

Ten or more counts support this clonotype. Within a library made for alpha chains, this beta chain is off target, and its count is uninformative. This chain links TRBV6-5 with TRBJ2-5; the D is unclear. The V end lost 2 bases, the J end lost 1 base, and 5 bases lay between the germline ends. From germline, CDR1 is MNHEY and CDR2 SVGAGI. The CDR3 covers 13 residues. CDR3 region: CASSYRVQETQYF. The CDR3 bases are TGTGCCAGCAGTTACAGGGTCCAAGAGACCCAGTACTTC.